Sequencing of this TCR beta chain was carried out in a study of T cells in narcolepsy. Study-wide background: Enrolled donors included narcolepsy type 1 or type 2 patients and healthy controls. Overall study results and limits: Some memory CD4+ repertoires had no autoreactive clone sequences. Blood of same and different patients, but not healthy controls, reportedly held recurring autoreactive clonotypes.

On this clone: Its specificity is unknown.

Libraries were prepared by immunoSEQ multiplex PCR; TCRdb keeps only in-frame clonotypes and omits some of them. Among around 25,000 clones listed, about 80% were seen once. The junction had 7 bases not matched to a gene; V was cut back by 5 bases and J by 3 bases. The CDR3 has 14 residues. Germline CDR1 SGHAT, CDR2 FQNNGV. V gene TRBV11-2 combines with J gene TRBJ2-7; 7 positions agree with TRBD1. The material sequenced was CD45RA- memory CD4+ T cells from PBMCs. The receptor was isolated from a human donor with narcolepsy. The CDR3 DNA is TGTGCCAGCAGCCTGGGACAGACAAGCTACGAGCAGTACTTC. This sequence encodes CASSLGQTSYEQYF.